Below, 26 T cell receptor beta chains from the same sample are listed, as sequenced in a study of cytomegalovirus exposure and HLA in healthy donors. The PCR used 60 Vbeta and 13 Jbeta primers. This table comes from immunoSEQ multiplex PCR, and its TCRdb copy is limited to in-frame clones, with some not included. Of 150,000 to 200,000 clones listed, around 80% were seen once; the top ten hold less than 2%. Source material: PBMCs. The receptors here all came from a man between 18 and 35 years old in good health and CMV-seronegative.

This sequence joins TRBV29-1 and TRBJ2-3, with 13 bases lining up with TRBD2. With V trimmed by 3 bases and J by 5 bases, 11 bases remained unmatched. The CDR3 covers 17 residues. Germline values: CDR1 SQVTM, CDR2 ANQGSEA. The CDR3 sequence: CSVDQWGLAGTVDTQYF. The CDR3 DNA follows: TGCAGCGTTGACCAATGGGGACTAGCGGGAACAGTAGATACGCAGTATTTT.

This chain uses TRBV28 with TRBJ1-1; no clear D. This CDR3 spans 14 amino acids. Germline CDR1 and CDR2: MDHEN and SYDVKM. V was trimmed by 3 bases and J by 0 bases, leaving 8 bases between them. CDR3 sequence: CASSLVDLNTEAFF. The CDR3 coding sequence is TGTGCCAGCAGTTTGGTAGATCTGAACACTGAAGCTTTCTTT. Using reference TRBV28 and TRBJ1-1 for the parts outside the CDR3, the full variable domain is DVKVTQSSRYLVKRTGEKVFLECVQDMDHENMFWYRQDPGLGLRLIYFSYDVKMKEKGDIPEGYSVSREKKERFSLILESASTNQTSMYLCASSLVDLNTEAFFGQGTRLTVV.

This chain links TRBV7-9 with TRBJ2-5; D may be TRBD2 (5 bases). V dropped 4 bases and J dropped 5 bases, with 8 bases sitting between them. The CDR3 extends over 12 amino acids. Germline assignment: CDR1 SEHNR and CDR2 FQNEAQ (reference sequence). Here the CDR3 reads CASSYRRETQYF. The CDR3 nucleotides are TGTGCCAGCAGCTATCGGAGGGAGACCCAGTACTTC.

The genes are TRBV5-1 and TRBJ1-4; 8 positions match TRBD1. The CDR3 contains 15 residues. Germline V CDR1 and CDR2: SGHRS, YFSETQ. V shed 4 bases, J shed 14 bases, and the junction held 16 bases outside the gene matches. CDR3 sequence: CASSLRAGQGERLFF. The CDR3 region has the DNA TGCGCCAGCAGCCTTCGGGCCGGACAGGGAGAACGCCTGTTTTTT.

CDR3 amino acids: CASSEGPSTGELFF. The CDR3 coding sequence is TGTGCCAGCAGTGAGGGCCCGAGCACCGGGGAGCTGTTTTTT. The chain uses TRBV6-1 and TRBJ2-2; D is undetermined. CDR3 length: 14 residues. The V gene lost 3 bases and the J gene lost 4 bases, with 9 bases spanning the gap. The germline V gene encodes CDR1 MNHNS and CDR2 SASEGT.

The CDR3 is CASSWRTRGAFF. CDR3 DNA: TGTGCCAGCAGCTGGCGTACCCGGGGAGCTTTCTTT. V is TRBV11-2 and J is TRBJ1-1; D gene ambiguous. V was pared by 4 bases and J by 10 bases, with 13 bases between. The CDR3 totals 12 residues. The V gene's germline CDR1 is SGHAT and CDR2 FQNNGV. The full variable domain, rest sourced from reference TRBV11-2 and TRBJ1-1, is EAGVAQSPRYKIIEKRQSVAFWCNPISGHATLYWYQQILGQGPKLLIQFQNNGVVDDSQLPKDRFSAERLKGVDSTLKIQPAKLEDSAVYLCASSWRTRGAFFGQGTRLTVV.

This clone showed up just a few times. Germline is not matched at one junction end, which may reflect a read error. The chain recombines TRBV10-3 with TRBJ1-5; 7 nucleotides match TRBD1. The CDR3 length is 14 residues. Germline CDR1 ENHRY, CDR2 SYGVKD. CDR3 sequence (DNA): TGTGCCTCGCAATTAAGACAGGGCAAGCAGCCCCAGCATTTT. The encoded protein is CASQLRQGKQPQHF.

The rearrangement joins TRBV14 to TRBJ1-2; tentative D call: TRBD1 (6 bases). The CDR3 contains 15 residues. Deletions cut 4 bases from V and 2 bases from J, with 14 bases between. Germline V gene lookup returns CDR1 SGHDN and CDR2 FVKESK. The CDR3 bases are TGTGCCAGCAGCCGGTCAGGGGAGAGCAACTATGGCTACACCTTC. It is translated as CASSRSGESNYGYTF. Using reference TRBV14 and TRBJ1-2 for the parts outside the CDR3, the full variable domain is EAGVTQFPSHSVIEKGQTVTLRCDPISGHDNLYWYRRVMGKEIKFLLHFVKESKQDESGMPNNRFLAERTGGTYSTLKVQPAELEDSGVYFCASSRSGESNYGYTFGSGTRLTVV.

CDR3 coding DNA: TGCGCCAGCAGCCACCTCGGTCTCTCTGGAAACACCATATATTTT. This sequence encodes CASSHLGLSGNTIYF. This chain connects TRBV4-1 to TRBJ1-3; no reliable D call. Germline V gives CDR1 MGHRA, CDR2 YSYEKL. Trimming cost V 3 bases and J 0 bases, with 9 bases left between them. CDR3 length equals 15 residues.

This chain joins TRBV9 and TRBJ2-1; D remains ambiguous. The V gene lost 4 bases and the J gene lost 1 base, with 12 bases spanning the gap. The CDR3 is 15 amino acids. Germline CDR1 is SGDLS and CDR2 is YYNGEE. CDR3 in DNA: TGTGCCAGCAGCTTGCGACTGAATTCCTACAATGAGCAGTTCTTC. Protein: CASSLRLNSYNEQFF.

The chain carries TRBV9 and TRBJ2-5; 9 bases align to TRBD2. V lost 4 bases, J lost 7 bases, and 17 bases stayed unmatched. The V gene's germline CDR1 is SGDLS and CDR2 YYNGEE. The CDR3 length is 17 residues. CDR3 sequence: CASSSSTLAGPPGTQYF. As DNA, the CDR3 is TGTGCCAGCAGCTCCAGCACGCTAGCGGGGCCTCCGGGGACCCAGTACTTC.

This rearrangement joins TRBV29-1 to TRBJ2-5; D is possibly TRBD2 (7 bases). TRBJ2-7 matches the DNA end more closely, so the J call is doubtful. CDR3 length equals 13 residues. The germline CDR1 and CDR2 sequences are SQVTM and ANQGSEA. The CDR3 DNA reads as TGCAGCGGGGGGGGCCTAGCACTCTACGAGCAGTACTTC. Amino acid sequence: CSGGGLALYEQYF.

The chain links TRBV5-1 to TRBJ2-3; D is unresolved. From germline, CDR1 is SGHRS and CDR2 YFSETQ. The V end was cut by 7 bases, the J end by 2 bases, with 14 bases between. There are 14 residues in the CDR3. CDR3 amino acids: CASSPGPSTDTQYF. CDR3 sequence (DNA): TGCGCCAGCTCCCCGGGTCCCTCCACAGATACGCAGTATTTT.

V and J are TRBV19 and TRBJ2-1; 10 bases are shared with TRBD2. The germline V gene has CDR1 LNHDA and CDR2 SQIVND (reference sequence). The CDR3 is made up of 14 amino acids. V shed 7 bases and J 13 bases; nucleotides not matched to a gene: 13. Here the CDR3 DNA reads TGTGCCAGTACAAGCGGGAGGGCTGGGTTATCTCAGTTCTTC. Amino acids: CASTSGRAGLSQFF.

This clone was counted once. The chain has TRBV7-2 and TRBJ1-4, with 8 bases fitting TRBD1. The CDR3 loop spans 15 amino acids. Germline V CDR1 and CDR2: SGHTA, FQGNSA. V dropped 5 bases and J dropped 5; count of bases not matched to a gene: 7. Written as DNA, the CDR3 is TGTGCCAGCAGCAAGGACAGGGCGGGAAATGAAAAACTGTTTTTT. Residues: CASSKDRAGNEKLFF.

The V gene is TRBV9, the J gene TRBJ1-4, with 9 bases identical to TRBD1. The V and J ends lost 4 bases and 7 bases, in that order; junction bases with no gene match: 8. The CDR3 length is 15 residues. The germline gives CDR1 SGDLS, CDR2 YYNGEE. The CDR3 sequence: CASSKEQGALEKLFF. DNA for the CDR3: TGTGCCAGCAGCAAGGAACAGGGGGCGCTTGAAAAACTGTTTTTT.

This chain uses TRBV7-9 with TRBJ2-5; 8 bases agree with TRBD1. J gave up 3 bases and V 3 bases, and 12 bases lay outside the gene matches. Germline values: CDR1 SEHNR, CDR2 FQNEAQ (reference sequence). The CDR3 spans 17 residues. CDR3 bases: TGTGCCAGCAGCTTTTATTTGGGGCAGGACAGGGAAGAGACCCAGTACTTC. It specifies CASSFYLGQDREETQYF.

This chain links TRBV7-3 with TRBJ2-3; D gene unclear. Germline values: CDR1 SGHTA, CDR2 FQGTGA. CDR3 length: 13 residues. V was pared by 2 bases and J by 8 bases, with 11 bases between. The CDR3 spells CASSLLEFGTQYF. The DNA of the CDR3 is TGTGCCAGCAGCTTACTGGAGTTTGGTACGCAGTATTTT.

The V and J genes are TRBV7-2 and TRBJ2-7; D uncertain. Trimming pared 1 base from V and 3 bases from J, leaving 4 bases between. Germline V gene lookup returns CDR1 SGHTA and CDR2 FQGNSA. CDR3 length: 12 amino acids. As DNA, the CDR3 is TGTGCCAGCAGCTTAGGCAGCTACGAGCAGTACTTC. Its translation: CASSLGSYEQYF.

The V and J genes are TRBV15 and TRBJ1-2; 8 bases align to TRBD1. Trimming cost V 0 bases and J 5 bases; bases outside gene matches: 11. The CDR3 consists of 17 residues. Germline V lookup: CDR1 LNHNV, CDR2 YYDKDF (reference sequence). CDR3 DNA sequence: TGTGCCACCAGCAGAGATGGGCAGGGGGCGCGGGGTTATGGCTACACCTTC. This gives the protein CATSRDGQGARGYGYTF.

The chain links TRBV7-3 to TRBJ2-2, with 11 bases that match TRBD2. The CDR3 has 16 amino acids. J gave up 7 bases and V 2 bases, and 6 bases lay outside the gene matches. Germline-derived CDR1 and CDR2 are SGHTA and FQGTGA. CDR3 sequence reads: CASSLSPTSGNGELFF. The CDR3 nucleotides are TGTGCCAGCAGCTTATCGCCGACTAGCGGGAACGGGGAGCTGTTTTTT.

The chain employs TRBV7-9 and TRBJ1-2; 10 bases map to TRBD1. The germline gives CDR1 SEHNR, CDR2 FQNEAQ (reference sequence). The CDR3 contains 14 residues. The trim removed 4 bases at V and 5 bases at J, leaving 4 bases unmatched. The CDR3 sequence is CASSSGTGEYGYTF. The CDR3 DNA is TGTGCCAGCAGCTCCGGGACAGGGGAATATGGCTACACCTTC.

The genes are TRBV29-1 and TRBJ1-2, with a weak D call TRBD1 (6 bases). Trimming cost V 6 bases and J 7 bases, with 21 bases left between them. In germline, CDR1 is SQVTM, CDR2 ANQGSEA. This CDR3 has 14 residues. The CDR3 is CSVSTGSRSAGYTF. The DNA of the CDR3 is TGCAGCGTATCTACAGGGTCACGGTCCGCTGGCTACACCTTC.

The rearrangement links TRBV6-6 to TRBJ1-1; 7 nucleotides align to TRBD1. V shed 0 bases, J shed 8 bases, and the junction held 3 bases outside the gene matches. The CDR3 spans 13 residues. Germline CDR1 is MNHNY and CDR2 is SVGAGI (reference sequence). The CDR3 DNA reads as TGTGCCAGCAGTTACTCGTTGGACAGGGAAGCTTTCTTT. It translates to CASSYSLDREAFF.

This rearrangement joins TRBV27 to TRBJ1-2; the D gene is possibly TRBD1 (6 bases). V shed 2 bases and J shed 8 bases, with 15 bases lying between them. The CDR3 is made up of 14 amino acids. CDR1 and CDR2 from the germline V gene are MNHEY and SMNVEV (reference sequence). The CDR3 nucleotides read TGTGCCAGCAGTTTAGGGGGCGCTGGTTGGGGCTACACCTTC. Its translation is CASSLGGAGWGYTF.

V gene TRBV7-2 combines with J gene TRBJ2-3; TRBD2 is a possible D gene (6 bases). The CDR3 is made up of 11 amino acids. V lost 11 bases and J 6 bases, leaving 12 bases between the germline ends. Germline lookup yields CDR1 SGHTA and CDR2 FQGNSA. The CDR3 loop is CASRDTDTQYF. DNA for the CDR3: TGTGCCTCGCGGGATACGGATACGCAGTATTTT.